These T cell receptor beta chains were read from a single sample in a study of CD8 T cells in ankylosing spondylitis. Using its own MiXCR run on the 5' RACE reads, TCRdb lists one record per CDR3 protein. The sample records 150,000 to 200,000 distinct CDR3 sequences, 15% to 20% being singletons. Sequenced input: blood, either unsorted or a sorted T cell fraction (not recorded which). These receptors were taken from a male donor with ankylosing spondylitis or in good health (not recorded which). Each CDR3 is given with its conserved first and last residue. Each record gives: J gene, D gene, clone size, V gene, CDR3 protein, CDR3 DNA. The D gene is left open where the match is weak. Clone size is given for some rows only: seen once, a few or many times, or a class if the clone is expanded.

TRBJ2-3,TRBD2,many,TRBV5-1,CASSLERSGSIPDTQYF,TGCGCCAGCAGCTTGGAGAGAAGCGGGAGTATCCCAGATACGCAGTATTTT
TRBJ2-3,.,many,TRBV20-1,CSASRNSDTQYF,TGCAGTGCTAGCCGTAACTCAGATACGCAGTATTTT
TRBJ1-4,.,few,TRBV4-2,CASSLIPGQTREKLFF,TGTGCCAGCAGCCTCATCCCGGGACAAACTCGTGAAAAACTGTTTTTT
TRBJ2-5,.,many,TRBV5-1,CASSLDRVGETQYF,TGCGCCAGCAGCTTGGACAGGGTTGGGGAGACCCAGTACTTC
TRBJ2-5,.,.,TRBV6-5,CASSWGGAQETQYF,TGTGCCAGCAGTTGGGGAGGTGCCCAAGAGACCCAGTACTTC
TRBJ2-2,TRBD1,many,TRBV5-1,CASSFRGSGELFF,TGCGCCAGCAGCTTCAGGGGGTCGGGGGAGCTGTTTTTT
TRBJ2-3,TRBD1,.,TRBV14,CASSQNRDRNTDTQYF,TGTGCCAGCAGCCAAAACCGGGACAGGAACACAGATACGCAGTATTTT
TRBJ2-5,.,many,TRBV6-5,CASSSRRIQETQYF,TGTGCCAGCAGTTCAAGGAGGATACAAGAGACCCAGTACTTC
TRBJ2-7,TRBD2,many,TRBV5-1,CASSPDGGGEQYF,TGCGCCAGCAGCCCGGACGGGGGGGGCGAGCAGTACTTC
TRBJ1-5,TRBD1,.,TRBV6-1,CASRSGTGGPQPQHF,TGTGCCAGCAGGTCCGGGACAGGGGGGCCTCAGCCCCAGCATTTT
TRBJ2-2,.,many,TRBV3-1,CASSPFPRGTGELFF,TGTGCCAGCAGCCCCTTTCCCCGAGGCACCGGGGAGCTGTTTTTT
TRBJ2-2,.,.,TRBV28,CASSLIESGELFF,TGTGCCAGCAGTTTAATTGAGTCGGGGGAGCTGTTTTTT
TRBJ2-5,TRBD2,few,TRBV2,CASSEPSGGGQETQYF,TGTGCCAGCAGTGAACCCTCGGGAGGAGGTCAAGAGACCCAGTACTTC
TRBJ2-1,.,few,TRBV10-3,CAISDGGFNEQFF,TGTGCCATCAGTGATGGGGGATTTAATGAGCAGTTCTTC
TRBJ1-2,.,.,TRBV7-9,CASSLNNNYGYTF,TGTGCCAGCAGCTTAAACAATAACTATGGCTACACCTTC
TRBJ1-2,TRBD1,many,TRBV5-5,CASSLTGESYGYTF,TGTGCCAGCAGCTTGACAGGGGAAAGCTATGGCTACACCTTC
TRBJ2-7,.,few,TRBV27,CASSGDTPYEQYF,TGTGCCAGCAGTGGGGACACTCCCTACGAGCAGTACTTC
TRBJ1-4,TRBD1,few,TRBV11-2,CASSTNRDREFF,TGTGCCAGCAGCACAAACCGGGACAGGGAGTTTTTT
TRBJ1-5,TRBD1,many,TRBV4-2,CASSQDSPGGAGQPQHF,TGTGCCAGCAGCCAAGACTCCCCAGGGGGCGCAGGTCAGCCCCAGCATTTT
TRBJ1-1,.,.,TRBV6-1,CVSSRQTNTEAFF,TGTGTCAGCAGTCGACAGACAAACACTGAAGCTTTCTTT
TRBJ2-2,.,many,TRBV19,CASSSSGREIGELFF,TGTGCCAGTAGTTCCTCCGGCAGGGAAATCGGGGAGCTGTTTTTT
TRBJ2-1,TRBD2,few,TRBV5-6,CASSPLPSGSYNEQFF,TGTGCCAGCAGCCCCCTGCCTAGCGGCTCCTACAATGAGCAGTTCTTC
TRBJ2-2,.,many,TRBV12-3/TRBV12-4,CASSLRGGDTGELFF,TGTGCCAGCAGTTTAAGGGGGGGGGACACCGGGGAGCTGTTTTTT
TRBJ1-1,.,many,TRBV2,CASLAGSLAFF,TGTGCCAGCTTGGCAGGCTCCTTAGCTTTCTTT
TRBJ1-6,TRBD1,.,TRBV7-8,CASSLAGTGGYNSPLHF,TGTGCCAGCAGCTTAGCCGGGACAGGGGGCTATAATTCACCCCTCCACTTT
TRBJ2-1,TRBD2,few,TRBV4-1,CASSQGFRDYNNEQFF,TGCGCCAGCAGCCAAGGCTTCAGGGACTACAACAATGAGCAGTTCTTC
TRBJ2-3,.,few,TRBV5-1,CASGAGDTQYF,TGCGCCAGCGGGGCGGGGGATACGCAGTATTTT
TRBJ1-5,TRBD1,few,TRBV20-1,CSARLTGSAQPQHF,TGCAGTGCTAGACTGACAGGGTCCGCTCAGCCCCAGCATTTT
TRBJ1-1,.,many,TRBV6-1,CASSPQGRTEAFF,TGTGCCAGCAGTCCACAGGGTCGCACTGAAGCTTTCTTT
TRBJ2-3,TRBD2,.,TRBV5-1,CASSPGLAGLKSDTQYF,TGCGCCAGCAGCCCGGGACTAGCGGGACTAAAGTCAGATACGCAGTATTTT
TRBJ2-7,TRBD2,.,TRBV4-1,CASSQQSGGPFYEQYF,TGCGCCAGCAGCCAACAATCGGGAGGGCCGTTTTACGAGCAGTACTTC
TRBJ2-3,.,.,TRBV28,CASSTPADTQYF,TGTGCCAGCAGCACGCCGGCAGATACGCAGTATTTT
TRBJ1-3,.,many,TRBV15,CATSRDPWPTGNTIYF,TGTGCCACCAGCAGAGATCCTTGGCCGACTGGAAACACCATATATTTT